This TCR beta chain is from a study of shared T cell receptors in the human thymus. Assay used: immunoSEQ multiplex PCR; TCRdb lists only in-frame clones, some missing. The sample yields hundreds of thousands of clones, about 89% seen once. These data also formed part of another study, on human thymus T cells. That source reports: Resections were taken during corrective heart surgery, and the thymus tissue came from these.

Source material: thymocytes. This TCR was recovered from a boy under two years old with a congenital heart defect.

The CDR3 DNA follows: TGTGCCAGAAGCTTAGGGGAGGATAATTCACCCCTCCACTTT. It is translated as CARSLGEDNSPLHF. The chain has TRBV7-5 and TRBJ1-6. TRBV7-5 is shown as a pseudogene. This CDR3 has 14 amino acids.